This T cell receptor beta chain was documented in a study of T cells after yellow fever vaccination. General study results and limits: A minor fraction of clonotypes spanned both CD4 and CD8 compartments. Most primary-vaccination clones recurred post-booster (approximately 96% CD4, more than 85% CD8). A weaker secondary response peaked on day 5, the primary on day 15.

TCRdb ran MiXCR on the 5' RACE reads and lists one entry per CDR3 protein. This sample has 500,000 to 650,000 distinct CDR3 sequences; approximately 13% occur once, and the top ten carry about 16%. This CDR3 region has 14 residues. V lost 2 bases and J 0 bases, leaving 5 bases between the germline ends. Notes on this clonotype: Its antigen is as yet unknown.

The TCR originated in a man between 25 and 39 years old who received the YFV17D yellow fever vaccine. This specimen was PBMCs, taken on the day of the yellow fever booster vaccination. V usage is TRBV12-3 or TRBV12-4 and J usage is TRBJ1-3; no clear D. CDR3 nucleotides: TGTGCCAGCAGTTTAACAGTCTCTGGAAACACCATATATTTT. Its protein is CASSLTVSGNTIYF.